This passage covers 26 T cell receptor beta chains from one sample sequenced in a study of blood T cell repertoires in COVID-19. Assay: immunoSEQ multiplex PCR; the TCRdb copy retains only in-frame clones and omits some. This table has 200,000 or so clones, about 82% appearing once. The source material was peripheral blood. The receptors originated from a woman in her 30s with acute or convalescent COVID-19.

This rearrangement joins TRBV6-5 to TRBJ1-3; D not certain. The CDR3 contains 12 residues. Germline loops: CDR1 MNHEY, CDR2 SVGAGI. Trimming pared 7 bases from V and 6 bases from J, leaving 10 bases between. CDR3 amino acids: CASTSSLNTIYF. CDR3 DNA sequence: TGTGCCAGCACTTCCTCCTTAAACACCATATATTTT.

The V and J genes are TRBV12-2 and TRBJ2-5; TRBD2 is the table's D call and was not checked against the DNA. TRBV12-2 is a pseudogene locus. The CDR3 has 16 amino acids. The CDR3 DNA is TGTGCAAGTCGCCAAATAGTCACTAGCGGTGGAGAGACCCAGTACTTC. Amino acids: CASRQIVTSGGETQYF.

The rearrangement links TRBV19 to TRBJ2-7, with D maybe TRBD1 (6 bases). CDR1 is LNHDA and CDR2 is SQIVND in the germline V gene (reference sequence). The CDR3 consists of 14 residues. Trimming cost V 5 bases and J 11 bases, with 22 bases left between them. The CDR3: CASSGWGHTEGEYF. CDR3 coding DNA: TGTGCCAGTAGTGGGTGGGGACACACTGAAGGAGAGTACTTC.

The chain uses TRBV19 and TRBJ2-7, with a weak D call TRBD1 (6 bases). Germline CDR1 and CDR2: LNHDA and SQIVND (reference sequence). This CDR3 is built from 15 residues. V was trimmed by 5 bases and J by 0 bases, leaving 14 bases between them. The CDR3 DNA sequence: TGTGCCAGTAGTGGCTGGACAGTGAGCTCCTACGAGCAGTACTTC. Amino acids: CASSGWTVSSYEQYF.

The chain links TRBV7-2 to TRBJ1-1; 7 bases map to TRBD1. CDR3 length: 13 residues. Germline CDR1 is SGHTA and CDR2 is FQGNSA. With 7 bases clipped from V and 1 base from J, the junction kept 3 bases outside the gene matches. Written as DNA, the CDR3 is TGTGCCAGCACATGGACAGGGAACACTGAAGCTTTCTTT. Encoded protein: CASTWTGNTEAFF.

In this sample, this clone turned up a few times. The V gene is TRBV6-5, the J gene TRBJ2-2; 7 bases map to TRBD1. V lost 10 bases and J lost 6; bases outside the gene matches: 11. Germline CDR1 MNHEY, CDR2 SVGAGI. The CDR3 runs to 14 residues. CDR3 DNA sequence: TGTGCCACCCTACAGGGGACGGTCGCCGGGGAGCTGTTTTTT. It specifies CATLQGTVAGELFF.

This chain uses TRBV19 with TRBJ1-5; possibly TRBD1 for D (6 bases). Trimming took off 5 bases at V and 4 bases at J, with 9 bases between the two ends. Germline loops: CDR1 LNHDA, CDR2 SQIVND (reference sequence). There are 13 residues in the CDR3. CDR3 bases: TGTGCCAGTAGTCACAGGGCTAATCAGCCCCAGCATTTT. It specifies CASSHRANQPQHF.

This clone turned up a few times. For the CDR3, the DNA is TGTGCCAGCAGCCAAGTGCGGGGGGTGAACACCGGGGAGCTGTTTTTT. The encoded protein is CASSQVRGVNTGELFF. The rearrangement links TRBV4-2 to TRBJ2-2, with 8 bases fitting TRBD2. The germline gives CDR1 LGHNA, CDR2 YNFKEQ. The CDR3 contains 16 residues. V was pared by 1 base and J by 1 base, with 2 bases of the junction left unmatched.

This clone came up once. The rearrangement links TRBV7-2 to TRBJ1-3; 7 bases map to TRBD1. Unmatched junction bases numbered 8, after V lost 3 bases and J lost 6 bases. The CDR3 totals 15 residues. Germline lookup yields CDR1 SGHTA and CDR2 FQGNSA. CDR3 nucleotide sequence: TGTGCCAGCAGCTTCCCACAGGGGCTTGTAAACACCATATATTTT. Its protein product is CASSFPQGLVNTIYF.

This chain uses TRBV29-1 with TRBJ2-7; 7 positions agree with TRBD1. The CDR3 spans 12 residues. CDR1 and CDR2 from the germline V gene are SQVTM and ANQGSEA. The trim removed 7 bases at V and 3 bases at J, leaving 6 bases unmatched. CDR3: CSARDSGYEQYF. The CDR3 bases are TGCAGCGCTCGGGACAGCGGCTACGAGCAGTACTTC.

The chain links TRBV12-3 or TRBV12-4 to TRBJ1-2; D is undetermined. The V end was cut by 2 bases, the J end by 8 bases, with 9 bases between. CDR3 length equals 12 residues. CDR3 sequence: CASSLFREGYTF. The CDR3 DNA follows: TGTGCCAGCAGTTTATTTCGAGAGGGCTACACCTTC.

The chain employs TRBV5-4 and TRBJ1-2; TRBD1 matches at 11 bases. Germline assignment: CDR1 SGHNT and CDR2 YYREEE (reference sequence). J lost 6 bases, V lost 4 bases, and 5 bases had no gene match. There are 14 residues in the CDR3. The CDR3 reads CASSPDRGRHGYTF. CDR3 DNA: TGTGCCAGCAGCCCGGACAGGGGGCGACATGGCTACACCTTC. Together with reference TRBV5-4 and TRBJ1-2, the CDR3 gives the full variable domain: ETGVTQSPTHLIKTRGQQVTLRCSSQSGHNTVSWYQQALGQGPQFIFQYYREEENGRGNFPPRFSGLQFPNYSSELNVNALELDDSALYLCASSPDRGRHGYTFGSGTRLTVV.

The chain employs TRBV29-1 and TRBJ2-3, with D maybe TRBD2 (5 bases). This CDR3 has 13 residues. Germline CDR1 is SQVTM and CDR2 is ANQGSEA. V was clipped by 0 bases and J by 8 bases, with 12 bases between them. The CDR3 DNA reads TGCAGCGTTGAAGATTCGGTTGAGGGTACGCAGTATTTT. Translating it yields CSVEDSVEGTQYF.

CDR3 sequence reads: CASNPGTGNQPQHF. The CDR3, as DNA: TGTGCCAGCAACCCCGGGACAGGCAATCAGCCCCAGCATTTT. This rearrangement joins TRBV28 to TRBJ1-5; 7 nucleotides match TRBD1. The CDR3 consists of 14 residues. The germline V gene encodes CDR1 MDHEN and CDR2 SYDVKM. V lost 7 bases to trimming and J lost 2 bases; unmatched junction nucleotides: 5.

This chain links TRBV9 with TRBJ1-5; no firm D call. Between the trimmed V and J ends, which lost 4 bases and 0 bases, there was a span of 11 bases. CDR1 and CDR2 (germline): SGDLS, YYNGEE. The CDR3 is made up of 15 amino acids. The CDR3 DNA sequence: TGTGCCAGCAGCTCCGGGAGCTATAGCAATCAGCCCCAGCATTTT. Encoded protein: CASSSGSYSNQPQHF.

The chain joins TRBV28 to TRBJ2-7; D is ambiguous. V lost 6 bases and J lost 2, with 14 bases in between. Germline CDR1 is MDHEN and CDR2 is SYDVKM. The CDR3 runs to 14 residues. In DNA, the CDR3 is TGTGCCAGCAGCCCCAGCGCACCTGCCTACGAGCAGTACTTC. Its protein product is CASSPSAPAYEQYF.

The chain combines TRBV6-1 with TRBJ1-2; D is unresolved. The CDR3 sequence is 14 residues long. Trimming cost V 1 base and J 3 bases, with 9 bases left between them. Germline V gene lookup returns CDR1 MNHNS and CDR2 SASEGT. The CDR3, as DNA: TGTGCCAGCAGTGAAGGCATGACATACTATGGCTACACCTTC. This encodes CASSEGMTYYGYTF.

The chain has TRBV5-1 and TRBJ1-1; no definite D call. Germline CDR1 SGHRS, CDR2 YFSETQ. The V end was cut by 4 bases, the J end by 0 bases, with 7 bases between. The CDR3 has 13 amino acids. The CDR3 reads CASSQALNTEAFF. In nucleotides, the CDR3 is TGCGCCAGCAGCCAAGCGTTGAACACTGAAGCTTTCTTT.

The gene calls are TRBV30 and TRBJ2-3; 8 nucleotides match TRBD2. CDR1 GTSNPN and CDR2 SVGIG come from the germline V gene (reference sequence). This CDR3 spans 13 amino acids. The ends lost 5 bases at V and 5 bases at J; junction bases unmatched: 6. CDR3 bases: TGTGCCTGGCGACGGGGGGGAGGAGATACGCAGTATTTT. This translates into CAWRRGGGDTQYF. The full variable domain, in which reference TRBV30 and TRBJ2-3 provide the parts outside the CDR3, is SQTIHQWPATLVQPVGSPLSLECTVEGTSNPNLYWYRQAAGRGLQLLFYSVGIGQISSEVPQNLSASRPQDRQFILSSKKLLLSDSGFYLCAWRRGGGDTQYFGPGTRLTVL.

The chain recombines TRBV19 with TRBJ2-1; 14 bases are a match to TRBD2. CDR1 LNHDA and CDR2 SQIVND come from the germline V gene (reference sequence). The CDR3 runs 15 residues. V lost 5 bases, J lost 7 bases, and 4 bases stayed unmatched. This CDR3 reads CASSSGLAGANEQFF. For the CDR3, the DNA is TGTGCCAGTAGTTCGGGACTAGCGGGGGCGAATGAGCAGTTCTTC.

The V gene is TRBV6-5, the J gene TRBJ2-3, with D unclear. From germline, CDR1 is MNHEY and CDR2 SVGAGI. The CDR3 runs to 12 residues. V was pared by 8 bases and J by 1 base, with 7 bases between. CDR3 nucleotide sequence: TGTGCCAGCCTAGTACGCACAGATACGCAGTATTTT. This translates into CASLVRTDTQYF.

About this clone: A junction end diverges from the germline sequence, so it may reflect a read error. The chain combines TRBV3-1 (or the pseudogene TRBV3-2) with TRBJ1-1, with unresolved D. Germline V gene data show CDR1 as LGHDT and CDR2 as YNNKEL (reference sequence). CDR3 length: 13 amino acids. This CDR3 is CASSLTNTPGFIF. The CDR3 nucleotides are TGTGCCAGCAGTCTTACTAATACCCCGGGTTTCATATTT.

The chain has TRBV20-1 and TRBJ1-1; no clear D. The V gene's germline CDR1 is DFQATT and CDR2 SNEGSKA (reference sequence). The CDR3 spans 11 residues. V shed 5 bases and J shed 1 base, with 5 bases lying between them. DNA of the CDR3: TGCAGTGCTGAAGCGAACACTGAAGCTTTCTTT. Amino acid sequence: CSAEANTEAFF.

This clone has a handful of counts. The chain joins TRBV5-4 to TRBJ1-2; 8 positions match TRBD1. With V trimmed by 2 bases and J by 3 bases, 6 bases remained unmatched. The CDR3 is 15 amino acids. CDR1 is SGHNT and CDR2 is YYREEE in the germline V gene (reference sequence). The CDR3 region is CASSFEMTGDYGYTF. The CDR3 nucleotides are TGTGCCAGCAGCTTCGAGATGACAGGGGACTATGGCTACACCTTC.

CDR3 in DNA: TGTGCCAGCAGCCCGCTAGCGGGGGTTGACAATGAGCAGTTCTTC. Its translation: CASSPLAGVDNEQFF. The rearrangement joins TRBV9 to TRBJ2-1; 10 bases line up with TRBD2. The CDR3 is 15 amino acids. The germline V gene encodes CDR1 SGDLS and CDR2 YYNGEE. V dropped 4 bases and J dropped 5; count of bases not matched to a gene: 6.

This clone was detected only a few times. This rearrangement joins TRBV7-7 to TRBJ2-3; D uncertain. Germline values: CDR1 SSHAT, CDR2 FNYEAQ (reference sequence). V was shortened by 5 bases and J by 2 bases, with 17 bases between the two germline ends. The CDR3 is 16 residues long. The CDR3 DNA is TGTGCCAGCAGCATCTCCCTAGACTTTGACACAGATACGCAGTATTTT. This sequence encodes CASSISLDFDTDTQYF. Based on the CDR3 plus reference TRBV7-7 and TRBJ2-3, the full variable domain is GAGVSQSPRYKVTKRGQDVTLRCDPISSHATLYWYQQALGQGPEFLTYFNYEAQPDKSGLPSDRFSAERPEGSISTLTIQRTEQRDSAMYRCASSISLDFDTDTQYFGPGTRLTVL.